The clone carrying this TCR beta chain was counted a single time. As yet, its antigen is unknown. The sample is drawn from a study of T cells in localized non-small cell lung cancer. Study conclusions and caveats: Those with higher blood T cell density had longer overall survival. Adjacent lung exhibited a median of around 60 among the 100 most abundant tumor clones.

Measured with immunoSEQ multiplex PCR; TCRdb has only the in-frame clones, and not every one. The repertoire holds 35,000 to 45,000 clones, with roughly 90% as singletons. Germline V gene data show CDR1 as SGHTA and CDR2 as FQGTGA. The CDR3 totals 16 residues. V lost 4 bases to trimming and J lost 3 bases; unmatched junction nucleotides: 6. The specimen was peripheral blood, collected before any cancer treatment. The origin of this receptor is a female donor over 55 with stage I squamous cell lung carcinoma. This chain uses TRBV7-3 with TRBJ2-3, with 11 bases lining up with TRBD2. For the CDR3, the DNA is TGTGCCAGCAGCTCCTCCGGGACTAGCGGTACAGATACGCAGTATTTT. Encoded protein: CASSSSGTSGTDTQYF.